The TCR beta chain under discussion was sequenced for a study of T cells after yellow fever vaccination. 5'RACE template switching generated TCR cDNA, adding a universal primer site and UMIs. TCRdb analysed the 5' RACE reads with MiXCR anew, one entry per CDR3 protein. This sample carries about 63,000 distinct CDR3 sequences, roughly 7.4% of them seen once, and the ten largest clones take around 34%. CDR1 is LNHDA and CDR2 is SQIVND in the germline V gene (reference sequence). This CDR3 has 16 amino acids. V lost 5 bases to trimming and J lost 2 bases, with 16 bases between them. Study results and limitations: Just a small share of clonotypes turned up in the CD4 compartment as well as the CD8 compartment.

A remark on this clonotype: Its antigen is currently unknown.

The input for sequencing was CD8+ T cells sorted from PBMCs, taken 15 days after the yellow fever booster vaccination. The sequence came from a man aged 25-45 years who received the YFV17D yellow fever vaccine. The chain uses TRBV19 and TRBJ2-1; D is possibly TRBD2 (6 bases). Written as DNA, the CDR3 is TGTGCCAGTAGTTCCGCTAGCGTAAACACCTACAATGAGCAGTTCTTC. Residues: CASSSASVNTYNEQFF.